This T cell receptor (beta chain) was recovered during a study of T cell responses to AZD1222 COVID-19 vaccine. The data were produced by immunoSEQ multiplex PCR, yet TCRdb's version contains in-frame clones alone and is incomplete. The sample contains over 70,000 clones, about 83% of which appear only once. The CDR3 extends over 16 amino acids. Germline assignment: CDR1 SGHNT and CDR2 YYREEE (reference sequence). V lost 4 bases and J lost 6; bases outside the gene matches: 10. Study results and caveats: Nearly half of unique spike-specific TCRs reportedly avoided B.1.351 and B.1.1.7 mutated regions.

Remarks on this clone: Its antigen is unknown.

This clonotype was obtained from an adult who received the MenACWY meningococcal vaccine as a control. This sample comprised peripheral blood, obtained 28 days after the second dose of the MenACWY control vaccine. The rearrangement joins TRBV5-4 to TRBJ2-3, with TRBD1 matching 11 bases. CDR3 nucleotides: TGTGCCAGCAGCCCGGGGACAGGGGGGGTAAAGGATACGCAGTATTTT. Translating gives CASSPGTGGVKDTQYF.